These T cell receptor beta chains were read from a single sample in a study of CD8+ T cells in alopecia areata. The method was immunoSEQ multiplex PCR; TCRdb's version includes in-frame clones alone and lacks a portion of them. The table lists 150,000 to 200,000 clones, around 64% of them singletons. The sequencing used CD4+ T cells sorted from blood, collected between weeks 47 and 50, from a patient treated with tofacitinib. Source of these receptors: a human donor with alopecia areata. CDR3s include the opening cysteine and the closing phenylalanine or tryptophan. D genes are given only for firm matches. Only some rows state a clone size, as once, few, many or a class for expanded clones.

size	V	D	J	DNA	CDR3
NA	TRBV5-1	NA	TRBJ1-5	TGCGCCAGCAGCTTCGACCCCAATCAGCCCCAGCATTTT	CASSFDPNQPQHF
NA	TRBV4-3	NA	TRBJ2-4	TGCGCCAGCAGCCTGCGGCTAGACGACATTCAGTACTTC	CASSLRLDDIQYF
many	TRBV19	NA	TRBJ1-2	TGTGCCAGTGGACGACAGGTTAACTATGGCTACACCTTC	CASGRQVNYGYTF
NA	TRBV2	NA	TRBJ1-5	TGTGCCAGCAGTGCCCGGGGGATACAAGGCGGCAATCAGCCCCAGCATTTT	CASSARGIQGGNQPQHF
once	TRBV30	NA	TRBJ1-1	TGTGCCTGGAGGGCGGATAACACTGAAGCTTTCTTT	CAWRADNTEAFF
NA	TRBV4-3	NA	TRBJ1-2	TGCGCCAGCAGCCAAGATGTTTCAGGGGCTAACTATGGCTACACCTTC	CASSQDVSGANYGYTF
few	TRBV29-1	TRBD2	TRBJ2-3	TGCAGCCTCACTAGCGGAACAGATACGCAGTATTTT	CSLTSGTDTQYF
NA	TRBV30	NA	TRBJ2-7	TGTGCCTGGTCCCCTGGGCAGTCCTACGAGCAGTACTTC	CAWSPGQSYEQYF
few	TRBV29-1	NA	TRBJ2-7	TGCAGCGTTGAAGACCGGAAGATCACCCGGGAGCAGTACTTC	CSVEDRKITREQYF
NA	TRBV5-1	NA	TRBJ2-1	TGCGCCAGCAGCTTGGAGGGGCATGAGCAGTTCTTC	CASSLEGHEQFF
NA	TRBV4-1	TRBD2	TRBJ2-1	TGCGCCAGCAGCCAAGATTACGGGGGGGTCGGCCATGAGCAGTTCTTC	CASSQDYGGVGHEQFF
NA	TRBV29-1	NA	TRBJ1-1	TGCAGCGTCAAACCACGCCTAGGGAGTGAAGCTTTCTTT	CSVKPRLGSEAFF
NA	TRBV6-5	TRBD1	TRBJ1-2	TGTGCCAGCAGGTCCGGGACAGGGAATTATGGCTACACCTTC	CASRSGTGNYGYTF
few	TRBV10-3	NA	TRBJ2-3	TGTGCCATCAACTCGGACGGGGCAACAGATACGCAGTATTTT	CAINSDGATDTQYF
NA	TRBV29-1	TRBD2	TRBJ2-5	TGCAGCTCGTATAGCGGGGGGCACCGGGAGACCCAGTACTTC	CSSYSGGHRETQYF
NA	TRBV2	NA	TRBJ1-4	TGTGCCAGCAGTGACCCGGGCCTGGGAACTAATGAAAAACTGTTTTTT	CASSDPGLGTNEKLFF
NA	TRBV9	TRBD2	TRBJ2-3	TGTGCCAGCAGCCAACCGACTAGCCGGGGCACAGATACGCAGTATTTT	CASSQPTSRGTDTQYF
NA	TRBV14	NA	TRBJ1-1	TGTGCCAGCAGCCAAGGGGGAGGGTTGTCTTTCTTT	CASSQGGGLSFF
once	TRBV29-1	NA	TRBJ2-5	TGCAGCGTAAGCAGGGGTTTTTCGGAGACCCAGTACTTC	CSVSRGFSETQYF
NA	TRBV2	TRBD1	TRBJ2-5	TGTGCCAGCAGTGGAGACAGGGGCCAAGAGACCCAGTACTTC	CASSGDRGQETQYF
NA	TRBV30	NA	TRBJ1-1	TGTGCCTGGCGAAAGACAGTGAGCACTGAAGCTTTCTTT	CAWRKTVSTEAFF
NA	TRBV5-6	NA	TRBJ2-7	TGTGCCAGCAGCTTGGGTTCTACCTTATCCTACGAGCAGTACTTC	CASSLGSTLSYEQYF
once	TRBV30	TRBD1	TRBJ2-3	TGTGCCTGGAGTGGGACAGGGGGCACAGATACGCAGTATTTT	CAWSGTGGTDTQYF
NA	TRBV7-9	NA	TRBJ1-2	TGTGCCAGCAGCTTGCAGGGCGGCTACACCTTC	CASSLQGGYTF
NA	TRBV27	TRBD2	TRBJ2-1	TGTGCCAGCAGCTCGGGACTATATGAGCAGTTCTTC	CASSSGLYEQFF
NA	TRBV29-1	NA	TRBJ1-2	TGCAGCGTTGCGGAGTACTATGGCTACACCTTC	CSVAEYYGYTF
NA	TRBV28	NA	TRBJ2-7	TGTGCCAGCAGGTCCGGGACGCCCTCCTACGAGCAGTACTTC	CASRSGTPSYEQYF
few	TRBV6-1	TRBD1	TRBJ1-3	TGTGCCAGCAGTGTCGACAGGGGGCATGGAAACACCATATATTTT	CASSVDRGHGNTIYF
NA	TRBV27	NA	TRBJ2-6	TGTGCCAGCAGTAAACAGGGCTCCCCTGGAGCCAACGTCCTGACTTTC	CASSKQGSPGANVLTF
NA	TRBV15	NA	TRBJ1-1	TGTGCCACCAGCAGAGGGGGGCGAACTGAAGCTTTCTTT	CATSRGGRTEAFF
NA	TRBV9	NA	TRBJ1-6	TGTGCCAGCAGCGTAGAAGACAGTCTAGGTTCACCCCTCCACTTT	CASSVEDSLGSPLHF
NA	TRBV2	TRBD1	TRBJ1-6	TGTGCCAGCCGGACAGGGGCGGGATCACCCCTCCACTTT	CASRTGAGSPLHF
few	TRBV5-6	NA	TRBJ2-3	TGTGCCAGCAGCTTAAGACGGAGAGCAGATACGCAGTATTTT	CASSLRRRADTQYF
NA	TRBV9	TRBD2	TRBJ2-3	TGTGCCAGCAGCCCTGGGGGGGTCACAGATACGCAGTATTTT	CASSPGGVTDTQYF
NA	TRBV29-1	TRBD1	TRBJ2-3	TGCAGCGTTACGGGACAGGGCACAGATACGCAGTATTTT	CSVTGQGTDTQYF
NA	TRBV30	NA	TRBJ1-1	TGTGCCTGGGAACAGGGTGGGGTTGAAGCTTTCTTT	CAWEQGGVEAFF
once	TRBV4-3	TRBD1	TRBJ1-2	TGCGCCAGCAGCCAAGGACAGGGTTGGAATGGCTACACCTTC	CASSQGQGWNGYTF
NA	TRBV13	NA	TRBJ2-3	TGTGCCAGCAGCGAGACACCTAGCACAGATACGCAGTATTTT	CASSETPSTDTQYF
NA	TRBV12-5	NA	TRBJ1-2	TGTGCTAGTGGTTTGGATAACTATGGCTACACCTTC	CASGLDNYGYTF
few	TRBV27	TRBD1	TRBJ1-2	TGTGCCAGCAGAAGCACCCCGGGGGACAGTTATAACTATGGCTACACCTTC	CASRSTPGDSYNYGYTF